The rows below give T cell receptor beta chains drawn from one sample of a study of T-cell memory formation after mild COVID-19. MiXCR was run by TCRdb on the 5' RACE reads, yielding one entry per CDR3 protein. There are some 200,000 distinct CDR3 sequences in the sample; about a fifth occur only once, and 23% lies in the top ten. The sequenced material came from PBMCs or a T cell subset sorted from them (not recorded which). The receptors shown here come from an adult woman who had mild COVID-19 (a few samples of this study predate the infection). Cell type and time point are not known. The CDR3 runs from the conserved cysteine through the conserved F or W. The D gene is left open where the match is weak. Size is omitted from some rows. Given values are once, few, many or a class for expanded clones.

D: .; J: TRBJ1-1; V: TRBV7-9; size: few; length: 17; CDR3: CASSTRYRRPGLSEAFF; DNA: TGTGCCAGCAGTACGCGTTACCGACGGCCAGGCCTTTCTGAAGCTTTCTTT
D: .; J: TRBJ2-5; V: TRBV6-2/TRBV6-3; size: few; length: 15; CDR3: CASSYAMDRQETQYF; DNA: TGTGCCAGCAGTTACGCTATGGACAGACAAGAGACCCAGTACTTC
D: TRBD2; J: TRBJ2-4; V: TRBV7-2; size: few; length: 17; CDR3: CASSPPGTSFAKNIQYF; DNA: TGTGCCAGCAGCCCCCCCGGGACTAGCTTTGCCAAAAACATTCAGTACTTC
D: .; J: TRBJ1-2; V: TRBV7-9; size: .; length: 13; CDR3: CASSLSVDYGYTF; DNA: TGTGCCAGCAGCTTATCAGTAGACTATGGCTACACCTTC
D: .; J: TRBJ1-3; V: TRBV19; size: many; length: 15; CDR3: CASSIDRNSGNTIYF; DNA: TGTGCCAGTAGTATAGATAGGAACTCTGGAAACACCATATATTTT
D: .; J: TRBJ2-1; V: TRBV7-8; size: .; length: 12; CDR3: CASSPRTNEQFF; DNA: TGTGCCAGCAGCCCAAGGACTAATGAGCAGTTCTTC
D: .; J: TRBJ2-7; V: TRBV20-1; size: .; length: 13; CDR3: CSAREEAPYEQYF; DNA: TGCAGTGCTAGAGAGGAGGCGCCCTACGAGCAGTACTTC
D: .; J: TRBJ2-3; V: TRBV29-1; size: .; length: 13; CDR3: CSVRPPQADTQYF; DNA: TGCAGCGTTCGCCCCCCCCAAGCAGATACGCAGTATTTT
D: .; J: TRBJ2-3; V: TRBV11-2; size: .; length: 16; CDR3: CASSHPKPVGTDTQYF; DNA: TGTGCCAGCAGCCATCCCAAGCCCGTGGGAACAGATACGCAGTATTTT
D: .; J: TRBJ2-6; V: TRBV6-5; size: .; length: 20; CDR3: CASSYSYGTPGRVGANVLTF; DNA: TGTGCCAGCAGTTACTCATACGGGACTCCGGGAAGGGTTGGGGCCAACGTCCTGACTTTC
D: .; J: TRBJ1-1; V: TRBV19; size: .; length: 13; CDR3: CASKATAGTEAFF; DNA: TGTGCCAGTAAGGCGACGGCGGGCACTGAAGCTTTCTTT
D: .; J: TRBJ2-2; V: TRBV15; size: few; length: 14; CDR3: CATLQTGRAGELFF; DNA: TGTGCCACCTTACAGACAGGGAGGGCCGGGGAGCTGTTTTTT
D: .; J: TRBJ1-1; V: TRBV12-3/TRBV12-4; size: .; length: 16; CDR3: CASSPPGHRMNTEALF; DNA: TGTGCCAGCAGTCCTCCGGGACATCGGATGAACACTGAAGCTCTCTTT
D: .; J: TRBJ1-1; V: TRBV12-3/TRBV12-4; size: .; length: 14; CDR3: CASSPQGLNTEAFF; DNA: TGTGCCAGCAGTCCCCAGGGACTGAACACTGAAGCTTTCTTT
D: .; J: TRBJ1-3; V: TRBV27; size: .; length: 13; CDR3: CASSLSSGNTIYF; DNA: TGTGCCAGCAGTTTATCGTCTGGAAACACCATATATTTT
D: .; J: TRBJ1-1; V: TRBV29-1; size: .; length: 13; CDR3: CSVEAPGNTEAFF; DNA: TGCAGCGTTGAAGCCCCGGGGAACACTGAAGCTTTCTTT
D: TRBD1; J: TRBJ1-2; V: TRBV3-1; size: .; length: 17; CDR3: CASSQDWDRGDNYGYTF; DNA: TGTGCCAGCAGCCAAGACTGGGACAGGGGTGATAACTATGGCTACACCTTC
D: .; J: TRBJ2-2; V: TRBV5-1; size: many; length: 15; CDR3: CASSFRGPNTGELFF; DNA: TGCGCCAGCAGCTTCAGGGGCCCTAACACCGGGGAGCTGTTTTTT
D: TRBD2; J: TRBJ2-3; V: TRBV24-1; size: .; length: 15; CDR3: CATSDWREGQDTQYF; DNA: TGTGCCACCAGTGATTGGCGGGAGGGCCAAGATACGCAGTATTTT
D: .; J: TRBJ2-3; V: TRBV12-3/TRBV12-4; size: .; length: 15; CDR3: CASSPRDALTDTQYF; DNA: TGTGCCAGCAGTCCAAGGGACGCCCTCACAGATACGCAGTATTTT
D: .; J: TRBJ2-7; V: TRBV4-1; size: .; length: 16; CDR3: CASSQASSGNPYEQYF; DNA: TGCGCCAGCAGCCAAGCTTCGTCGGGCAACCCCTACGAGCAGTACTTC